This T cell receptor (beta chain) was documented in a study of T-cell reconstitution after alpha-beta-depleted transplantation in children. General study points: High day-60 TCRbeta diversity in some patients came from surviving recipient T cells and thymic progenitors. T-cell counts and diversity at one year following transplant were attributed mainly to newly produced T cells. Alpha-beta T cells about two months after transplant reportedly derived from several hundred expanded graft clones.

V was clipped by 4 bases and J by 2 bases; unmatched bases: 6. This CDR3 spans 15 amino acids. The germline V gene encodes CDR1 SGHRS and CDR2 YFSETQ. TCRbeta library construction was performed incorporating unique molecular identifiers. A single record per CDR3 protein comes from TCRdb applying MiXCR to the PCR reads. The sample holds about 830,000 distinct CDR3 sequences, roughly 16% seen once. Only a few counts were recorded for this clonotype. Its specificity is unknown. The sequenced sample was PBMCs, mostly from graft donor cells, obtained 360 days after TCRalphabeta/CD19-depleted stem cell transplant. This clonotype originated in a male patient between 5 and 17 years old who had a stem cell transplant for acute lymphoblastic leukemia, so the T cells may come from the graft donor. The rearrangement uses TRBV5-1 and TRBJ1-3, with 7 bases identical to TRBD1. The CDR3 DNA reads as TGCGCCAGCAGCCCACAGGGGAACACTGGAAACACCATATATTTT. This encodes CASSPQGNTGNTIYF.